This T cell receptor beta chain emerged from a study of blood T cell repertoires in COVID-19. Germline V gives CDR1 MNHEY, CDR2 SMNVEV (reference sequence). This CDR3 is 14 amino acids long. After removal of 5 bases from V and 0 bases from J, the junction contained 2 bases not matched to a gene. Cohorts were determined from participant-reported clinical history. In the authors' methods: Quantification of nucleated cells was approximated via reference gene primer amplification. Method: immunoSEQ multiplex PCR; TCRdb's copy keeps in-frame clones and lacks some. That table furnishes V, J and clone size, whereas the DNA furnished D and trimming. This sample yields over 200,000 clones, of which nearly 90% are seen a single time; approximately 10% belongs to the top ten.

The sample taken for sequencing was PBMCs or T cells enriched from blood (not recorded which). This clonotype was sampled from a man aged 30 to 45 who had recovered from COVID-19. V is TRBV27 and J is TRBJ1-1; 8 bases align to TRBD1. The CDR3 bases are TGTGCCAGCAGTCACAGGGGGGTGAACACTGAAGCTTTCTTT. It specifies CASSHRGVNTEAFF.